The following is a T cell receptor (beta chain) sequence with its context. The data derive from a study of blood T cell repertoires in COVID-19. Study-wide context: The origin of the acute and convalescent COVID-19 samples was the United States, Italy and Spain. Nucleic acid was either cDNA or gDNA, and it came from T cells, B-cell-depleted T cells, or PBMCs.

In the original workflow: Quantification of nucleated cells was approximated via reference gene primer amplification. Generated by immunoSEQ multiplex PCR, the TCRdb table keeps only in-frame clones and is missing some. V and J calls and clone size are those listed in that table; D and trimming were worked out from the DNA. This table has around 68,000 clones, 85% to 90% appearing once. The CDR3 is made up of 16 amino acids. Germline assignment: CDR1 MNHEY and CDR2 SVGAGI. V lost 4 bases and J 0 bases, leaving 15 bases between the germline ends. V is TRBV6-5 and J is TRBJ1-2; D possibly corresponds to TRBD1 (6 bases). The sample taken for sequencing was peripheral blood. This TCR was recovered from a man older than 75 with acute or convalescent COVID-19. The CDR3 nucleotides are TGTGCCAGCAGTTTTTCCCAGGGGAAACCTAACTATGGCTACACCTTC. Translating it yields CASSFSQGKPNYGYTF.